This T cell receptor (beta chain) comes out of a study of naive and memory T cell subsets. V was cut by 0 bases and J by 4 bases, with 6 bases left in between. The CDR3 has 14 residues. Germline CDR1 and CDR2: MNHEY and SVGAGI. TCR cDNA received a 3' ligated oligonucleotide that carried a UMI. Adult healthy volunteers gave 2.5 ml peripheral blood for whole-blood RNA. A few counts support this clonotype. Ligated cDNA underwent four rounds of PCR with nested alpha and beta constant region primers and SP2. TCRdb fed the 5' RACE reads into MiXCR, producing one record per CDR3 protein. The sample has roughly 48,000 distinct CDR3 sequences, approximately 4.5% seen once.

The chain recombines TRBV6-5 with TRBJ1-4; unclear D gene. This TCR was recovered from a female donor in good health. The CDR3 DNA sequence: TGTGCCAGCAGTTACTCGATAGATAATGAAAAACTGTTTTTT. It specifies CASSYSIDNEKLFF.